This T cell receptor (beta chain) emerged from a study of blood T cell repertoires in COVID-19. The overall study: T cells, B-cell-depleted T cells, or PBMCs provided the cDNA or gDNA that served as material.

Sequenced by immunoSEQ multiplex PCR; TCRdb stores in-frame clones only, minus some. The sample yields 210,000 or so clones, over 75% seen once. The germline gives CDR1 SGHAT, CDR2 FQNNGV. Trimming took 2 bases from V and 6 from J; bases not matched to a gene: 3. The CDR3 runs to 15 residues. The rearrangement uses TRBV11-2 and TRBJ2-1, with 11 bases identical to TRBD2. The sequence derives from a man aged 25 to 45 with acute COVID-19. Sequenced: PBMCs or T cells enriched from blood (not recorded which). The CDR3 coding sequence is TGTGCCAGCAGCTTATTAGCGGGGGGGCCCAATGAGCAGTTCTTC. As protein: CASSLLAGGPNEQFF.